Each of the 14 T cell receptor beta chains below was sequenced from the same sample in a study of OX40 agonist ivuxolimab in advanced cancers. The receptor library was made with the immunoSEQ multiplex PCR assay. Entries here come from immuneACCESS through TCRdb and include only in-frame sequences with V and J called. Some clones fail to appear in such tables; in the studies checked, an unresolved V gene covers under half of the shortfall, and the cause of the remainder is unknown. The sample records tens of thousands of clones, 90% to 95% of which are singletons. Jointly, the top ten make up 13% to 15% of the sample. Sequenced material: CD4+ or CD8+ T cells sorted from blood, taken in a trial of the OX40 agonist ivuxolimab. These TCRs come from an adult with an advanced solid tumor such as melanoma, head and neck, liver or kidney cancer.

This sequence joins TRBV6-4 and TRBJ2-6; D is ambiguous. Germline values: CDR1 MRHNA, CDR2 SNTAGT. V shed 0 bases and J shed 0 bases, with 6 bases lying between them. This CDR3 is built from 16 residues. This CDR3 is CASSDSGLSGANVLTF. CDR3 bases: TGTGCCAGCAGTGACTCCGGCCTCTCTGGGGCCAACGTCCTGACTTTC.

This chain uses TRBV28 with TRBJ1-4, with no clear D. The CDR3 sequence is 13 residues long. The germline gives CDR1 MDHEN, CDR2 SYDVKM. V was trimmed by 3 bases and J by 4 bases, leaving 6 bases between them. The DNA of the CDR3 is TGTGCCAGCAGTTTTGCGCGTAATGAAAAACTGTTTTTT. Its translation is CASSFARNEKLFF.

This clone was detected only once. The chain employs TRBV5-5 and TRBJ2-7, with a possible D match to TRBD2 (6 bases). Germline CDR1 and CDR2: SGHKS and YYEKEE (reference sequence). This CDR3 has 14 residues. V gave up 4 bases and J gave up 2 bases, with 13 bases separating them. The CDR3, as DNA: TGTGCCAGCAGCGCCTGGGACTTTACCTACGAGCAGTACTTC. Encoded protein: CASSAWDFTYEQYF.

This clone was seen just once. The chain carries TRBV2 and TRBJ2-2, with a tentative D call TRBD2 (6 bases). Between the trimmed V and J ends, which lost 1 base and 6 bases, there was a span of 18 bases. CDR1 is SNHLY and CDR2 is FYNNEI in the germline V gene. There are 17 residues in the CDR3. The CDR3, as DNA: TGTGCCAGCAGTGAAGGGCAAGGACGGGAGTTCGCCGGGGAGCTGTTTTTT. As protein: CASSEGQGREFAGELFF.

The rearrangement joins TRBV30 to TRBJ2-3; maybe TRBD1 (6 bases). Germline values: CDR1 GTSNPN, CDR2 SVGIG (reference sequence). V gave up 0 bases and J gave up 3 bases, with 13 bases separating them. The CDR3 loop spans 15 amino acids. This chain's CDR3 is CAWSVSGQKTDTQYF. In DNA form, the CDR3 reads TGTGCCTGGAGTGTAAGTGGACAGAAAACAGATACGCAGTATTTT.

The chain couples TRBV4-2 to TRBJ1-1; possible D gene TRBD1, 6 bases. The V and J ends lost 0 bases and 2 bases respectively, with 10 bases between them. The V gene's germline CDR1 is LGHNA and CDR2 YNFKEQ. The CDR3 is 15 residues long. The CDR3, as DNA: TGTGCCAGCAGCCAAGAGGGCAGGGGAAACACTGAAGCTTTCTTT. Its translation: CASSQEGRGNTEAFF.

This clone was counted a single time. The CDR3 coding sequence is TGCGCCAGCAGCTCCCACCGGGACAGGGAGGTCTACGAGCAGTACTTC. This gives the protein CASSSHRDREVYEQYF. This chain joins TRBV5-1 and TRBJ2-7; 9 nucleotides match TRBD1. Germline trimming cut 3 bases from V and 3 bases from J; bases unmatched to any gene: 10. From germline, CDR1 is SGHRS and CDR2 YFSETQ. The length of the CDR3 is 16 residues.

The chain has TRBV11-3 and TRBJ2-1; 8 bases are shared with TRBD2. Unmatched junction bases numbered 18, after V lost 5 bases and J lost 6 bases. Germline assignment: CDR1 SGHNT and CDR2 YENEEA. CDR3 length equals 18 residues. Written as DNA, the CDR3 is TGTGCCAGCAGCCCGGGAACTCCGGGAGGGCCCTTGGGCAATGAGCAGTTCTTC. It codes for CASSPGTPGGPLGNEQFF.

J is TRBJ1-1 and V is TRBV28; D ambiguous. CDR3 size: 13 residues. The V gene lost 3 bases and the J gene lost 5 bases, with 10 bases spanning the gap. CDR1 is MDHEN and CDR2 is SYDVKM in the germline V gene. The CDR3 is CASSFSERTEAFF. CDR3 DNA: TGTGCCAGCAGTTTCTCGGAGAGGACTGAAGCTTTCTTT.

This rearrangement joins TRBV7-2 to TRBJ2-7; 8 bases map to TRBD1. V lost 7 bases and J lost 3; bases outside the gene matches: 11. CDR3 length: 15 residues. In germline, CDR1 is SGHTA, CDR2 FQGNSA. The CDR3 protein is CASKFSRQGIYEQYF. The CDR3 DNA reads TGTGCCAGCAAGTTTTCGAGACAGGGGATCTACGAGCAGTACTTC.

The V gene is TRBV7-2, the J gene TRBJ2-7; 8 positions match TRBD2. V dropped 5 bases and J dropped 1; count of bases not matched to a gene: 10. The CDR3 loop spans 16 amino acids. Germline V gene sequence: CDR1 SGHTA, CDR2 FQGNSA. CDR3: CASSLSAGRVSYEQYF. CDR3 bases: TGTGCCAGCAGCCTTTCTGCCGGGAGGGTGTCCTACGAGCAGTACTTC.

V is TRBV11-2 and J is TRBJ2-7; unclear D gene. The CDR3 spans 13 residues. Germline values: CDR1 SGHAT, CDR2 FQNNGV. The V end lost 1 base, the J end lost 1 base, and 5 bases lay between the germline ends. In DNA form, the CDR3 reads TGTGCCAGCAGCTTAGCCACTTCCTACGAGCAGTACTTC. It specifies CASSLATSYEQYF.

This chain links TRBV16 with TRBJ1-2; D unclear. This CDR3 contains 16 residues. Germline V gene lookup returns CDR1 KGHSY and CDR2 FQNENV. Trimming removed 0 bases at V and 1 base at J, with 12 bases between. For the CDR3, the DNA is TGTGCCAGCAGCCAATCTAGGCAGGACCTTAACTATGGCTACACCTTC. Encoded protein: CASSQSRQDLNYGYTF. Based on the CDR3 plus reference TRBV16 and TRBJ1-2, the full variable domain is GEEVAQTPKHLVRGEGQKAKLYCAPIKGHSYVFWYQQVLKNEFKFLISFQNENVFDETGMPKERFSAKCLPNSPCSLEIQATKLEDSAVYFCASSQSRQDLNYGYTFGSGTRLTVV.

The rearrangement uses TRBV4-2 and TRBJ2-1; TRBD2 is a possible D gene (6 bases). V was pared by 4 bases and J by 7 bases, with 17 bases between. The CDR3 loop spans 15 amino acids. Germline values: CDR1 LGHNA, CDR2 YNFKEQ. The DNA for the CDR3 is TGTGCCAGCAGCCCCAGAGGCGGCGGGGCGAATGAGCAGTTCTTC. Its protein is CASSPRGGGANEQFF.